This T cell receptor beta chain was identified during a study of vaccination and CD4 T cells after COVID-19. Study at large: Testing by nasal swab PCR showed convalescent patients to be SARS-CoV-2 positive; fewer than 10 were mild and one was severe.

In the case of this clonotype: What it recognizes is unknown.

The CDR3 consists of 14 residues. Trimming took 5 bases from V and 3 from J; bases not matched to a gene: 6. Germline-derived CDR1 and CDR2 are MNHNS and SASEGT. Treatment of the sample: roughly 10-day PBMC culture with coronavirus spike peptide pools or control peptides (ViraFEST assay). Half the growth medium was swapped for new IL-2 medium on days 3 and 7. Sequence data for DNA of cultured CD4+ T cells were generated by the Oncomine TCR Beta short-read assay. MiXCR, applied by TCRdb to the PCR reads, yields one record per CDR3 protein. The sample has fewer than 10,000 distinct CDR3 sequences; less than 55% are singletons.

Specimen: CD4+ T cells from blood, cultured in vitro. This chain links TRBV6-1 with TRBJ2-7, with 8 bases lining up with TRBD1. The receptor comes from a human donor who had recovered from COVID-19. CDR3 region: CASSKQGGGYEQYF. The CDR3, as DNA: TGTGCCAGCAGTAAACAGGGGGGTGGCTACGAGCAGTACTTC.